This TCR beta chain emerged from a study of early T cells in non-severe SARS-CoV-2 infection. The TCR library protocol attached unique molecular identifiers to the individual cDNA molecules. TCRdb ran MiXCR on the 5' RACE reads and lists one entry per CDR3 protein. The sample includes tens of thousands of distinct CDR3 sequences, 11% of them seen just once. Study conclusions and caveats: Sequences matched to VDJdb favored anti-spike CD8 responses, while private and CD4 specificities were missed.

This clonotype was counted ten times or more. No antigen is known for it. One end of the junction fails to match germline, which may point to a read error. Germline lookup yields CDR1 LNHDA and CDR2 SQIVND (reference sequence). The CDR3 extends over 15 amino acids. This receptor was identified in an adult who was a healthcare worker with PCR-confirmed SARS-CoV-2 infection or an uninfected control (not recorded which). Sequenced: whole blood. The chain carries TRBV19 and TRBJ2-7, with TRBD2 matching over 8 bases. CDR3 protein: CASSPSSGRTYEQYF. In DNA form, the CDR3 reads TGTGCCAGTAGTCCTTCTAGCGGGCGGACCTACGAACAGTACTTC. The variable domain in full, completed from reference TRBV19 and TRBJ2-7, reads DGGITQSPKYLFRKEGQNVTLSCEQNLNHDAMYWYRQDPGQGLRLIYYSQIVNDFQKGDIAEGYSVSREKKESFPLTVTSAQKNPTAFYLCASSPSSGRTYEQYFGPGTRLTVT.